The entry below describes one TCR beta chain. Antigen: not known. The PCR made use of 60 Vbeta and 13 Jbeta primers. Clones were sequenced by immunoSEQ multiplex PCR, and TCRdb holds only the in-frame ones, with some missing. The sample lists some 150,000 clones, around 69% occurring once. These data belong to a study of cytomegalovirus exposure and HLA in healthy donors. Study conclusions and caveats: Cytomegalovirus-associated status was assigned to some 180 TCR beta chains.

The CDR3 runs to 13 residues. With 7 bases removed from V and 6 bases from J, the gap between germline ends came to 15 bases. From germline, CDR1 is LNHDA and CDR2 SQIVND (reference sequence). Specimen: PBMCs. The gene calls are TRBV19 and TRBJ1-2; D is possibly TRBD1 (5 bases). This receptor was obtained from a man in his sixties in good health and CMV-seronegative. The CDR3 sequence: CASTTVREDGYTF. Here the CDR3 DNA reads TGTGCCAGTACCACGGTCAGGGAGGATGGCTACACCTTC.